This T cell receptor beta chain was recorded in a study of shared T cell receptors in the human thymus. Assay used: immunoSEQ multiplex PCR; TCRdb lists only in-frame clones, some missing. This table holds 700,000 to 750,000 clones, approximately 85% found once. Germline V gives CDR1 LNHNV, CDR2 YYDKDF (reference sequence). This CDR3 has 15 amino acids. The ends lost 4 bases at V and 4 bases at J; junction bases unmatched: 5. This same sample was also part of a study on human thymus T cells. That paper notes: Infants served as donors; they were healthy and Finnish and were having corrective surgery for congenital heart defects. The study used thymus tissue resected during corrective heart surgery. Seemingly biased V and J gene usage marked thymic and blood repertoires. Related research has reported that thymic repertoires overlap highly among unrelated individuals.

The chain combines TRBV15 with TRBJ1-4; 8 bases align to TRBD1. This TCR came from a girl under three years old with a congenital heart defect. What was sequenced was thymocytes. In DNA form, the CDR3 reads TGTGCCACCAGCAAGTGGGGGACAGGTAATGAAAAACTGTTTTTT. Translating gives CATSKWGTGNEKLFF.